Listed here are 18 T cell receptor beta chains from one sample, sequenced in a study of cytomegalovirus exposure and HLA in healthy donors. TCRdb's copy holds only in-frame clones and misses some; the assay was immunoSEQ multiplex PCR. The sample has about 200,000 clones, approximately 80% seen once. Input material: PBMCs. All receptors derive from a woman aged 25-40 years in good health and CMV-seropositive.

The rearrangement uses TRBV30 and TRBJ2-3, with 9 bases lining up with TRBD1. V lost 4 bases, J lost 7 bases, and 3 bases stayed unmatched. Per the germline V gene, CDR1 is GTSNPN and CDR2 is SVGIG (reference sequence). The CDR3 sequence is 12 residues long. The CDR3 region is CAWNRGQYTQYF. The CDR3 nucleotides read TGTGCCTGGAACAGGGGGCAATATACGCAGTATTTT.

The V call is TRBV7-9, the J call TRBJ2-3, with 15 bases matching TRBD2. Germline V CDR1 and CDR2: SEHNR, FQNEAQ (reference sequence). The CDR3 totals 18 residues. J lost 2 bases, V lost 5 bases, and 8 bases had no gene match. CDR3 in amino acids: CASSQRGLAGGITDTQYF. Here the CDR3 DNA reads TGTGCCAGCAGCCAGCGTGGACTAGCGGGAGGGATCACAGATACGCAGTATTTT.

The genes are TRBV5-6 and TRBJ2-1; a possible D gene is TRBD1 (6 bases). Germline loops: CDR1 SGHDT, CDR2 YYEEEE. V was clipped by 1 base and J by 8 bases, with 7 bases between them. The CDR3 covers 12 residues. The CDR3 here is CASSLTGHEQFF. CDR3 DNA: TGTGCCAGCAGCTTGACAGGGCATGAGCAGTTCTTC.

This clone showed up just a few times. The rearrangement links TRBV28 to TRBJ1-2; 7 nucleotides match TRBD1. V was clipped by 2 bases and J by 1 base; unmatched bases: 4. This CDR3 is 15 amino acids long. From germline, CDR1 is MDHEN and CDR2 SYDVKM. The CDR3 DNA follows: TGTGCCAGCAGTTTACTAGGGGGCTATAACTATGGCTACACCTTC. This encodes CASSLLGGYNYGYTF.

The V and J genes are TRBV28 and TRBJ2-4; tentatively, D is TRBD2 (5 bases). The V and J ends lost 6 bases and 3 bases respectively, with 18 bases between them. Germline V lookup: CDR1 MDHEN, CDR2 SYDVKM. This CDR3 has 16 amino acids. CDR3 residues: CASRVGSESGKNIQYF. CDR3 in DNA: TGTGCCAGCAGGGTGGGGAGTGAATCAGGCAAAAACATTCAGTACTTC.

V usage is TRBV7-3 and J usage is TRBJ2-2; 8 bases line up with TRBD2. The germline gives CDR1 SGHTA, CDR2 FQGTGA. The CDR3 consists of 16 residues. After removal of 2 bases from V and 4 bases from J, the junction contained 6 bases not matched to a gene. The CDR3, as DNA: TGTGCCAGCAGCTTAGGAACTAGCGGCAGCACCGGGGAGCTGTTTTTT. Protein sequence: CASSLGTSGSTGELFF.

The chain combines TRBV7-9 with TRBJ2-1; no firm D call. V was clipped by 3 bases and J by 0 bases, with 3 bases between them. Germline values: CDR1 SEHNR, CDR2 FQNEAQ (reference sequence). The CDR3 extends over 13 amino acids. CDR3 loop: CASSFYSYNEQFF. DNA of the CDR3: TGTGCCAGCAGCTTCTACTCCTACAATGAGCAGTTCTTC.

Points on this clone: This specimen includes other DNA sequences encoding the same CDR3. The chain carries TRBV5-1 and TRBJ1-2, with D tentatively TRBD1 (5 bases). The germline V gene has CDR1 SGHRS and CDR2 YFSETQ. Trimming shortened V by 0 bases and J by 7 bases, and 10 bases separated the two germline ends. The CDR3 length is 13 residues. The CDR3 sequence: CASSLEGSRGYTF. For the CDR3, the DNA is TGCGCCAGCAGCTTGGAGGGGTCCCGTGGCTACACCTTC.

DNA of the CDR3: TGTGCCAGCAGTCCAAGCGGGAGCGGCTACAATGAGCAGTTCTTC. It codes for CASSPSGSGYNEQFF. V gene TRBV6-5 combines with J gene TRBJ2-1; TRBD2 aligns across 8 bases. With V trimmed by 5 bases and J by 3 bases, 6 bases remained unmatched. The CDR3 covers 15 residues. Germline CDR1 and CDR2: MNHEY and SVGAGI.

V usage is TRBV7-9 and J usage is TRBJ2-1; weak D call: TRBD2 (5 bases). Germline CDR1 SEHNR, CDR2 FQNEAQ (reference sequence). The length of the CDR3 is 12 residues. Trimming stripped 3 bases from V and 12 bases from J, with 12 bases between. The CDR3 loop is CASSFLAQWQFF. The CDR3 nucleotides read TGTGCCAGCAGCTTCCTAGCCCAATGGCAGTTCTTC.

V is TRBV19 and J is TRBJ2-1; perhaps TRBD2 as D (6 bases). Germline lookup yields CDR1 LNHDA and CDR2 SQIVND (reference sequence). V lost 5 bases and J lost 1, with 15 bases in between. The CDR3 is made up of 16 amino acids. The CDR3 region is CASSPPSVLSYNEQFF. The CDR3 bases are TGTGCCAGTAGTCCCCCTAGCGTACTATCCTACAATGAGCAGTTCTTC.

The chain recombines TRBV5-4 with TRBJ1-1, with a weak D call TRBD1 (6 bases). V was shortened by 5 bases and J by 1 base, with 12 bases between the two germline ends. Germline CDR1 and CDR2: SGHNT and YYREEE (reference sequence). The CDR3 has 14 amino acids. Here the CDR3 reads CASSRQVRNTEAFF. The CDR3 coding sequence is TGTGCCAGCAGTCGACAGGTCCGGAACACTGAAGCTTTCTTT.

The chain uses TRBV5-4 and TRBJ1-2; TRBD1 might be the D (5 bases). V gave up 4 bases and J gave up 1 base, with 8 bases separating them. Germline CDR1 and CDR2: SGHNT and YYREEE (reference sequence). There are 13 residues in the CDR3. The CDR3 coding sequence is TGTGCCAGCAGCGCTGACAGTAACTATGGCTACACCTTC. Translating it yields CASSADSNYGYTF.

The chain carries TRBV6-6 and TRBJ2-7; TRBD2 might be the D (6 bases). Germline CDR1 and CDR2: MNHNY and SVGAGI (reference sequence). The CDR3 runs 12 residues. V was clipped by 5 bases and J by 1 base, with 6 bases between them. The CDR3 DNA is TGTGCCAGCAGTGGGACTTCCTACGAGCAGTACTTC. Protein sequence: CASSGTSYEQYF.

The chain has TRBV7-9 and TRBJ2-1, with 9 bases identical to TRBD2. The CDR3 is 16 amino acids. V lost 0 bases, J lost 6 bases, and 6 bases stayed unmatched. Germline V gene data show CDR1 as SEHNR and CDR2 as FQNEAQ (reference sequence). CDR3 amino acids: CASSLASGGRPNEQFF. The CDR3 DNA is TGTGCCAGCAGCTTAGCTAGCGGGGGTCGACCCAATGAGCAGTTCTTC.

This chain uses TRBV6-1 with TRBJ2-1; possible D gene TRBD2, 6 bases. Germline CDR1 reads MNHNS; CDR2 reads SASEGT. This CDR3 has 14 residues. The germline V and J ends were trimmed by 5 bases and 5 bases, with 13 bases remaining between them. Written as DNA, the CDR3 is TGTGCCAGCAGTCGGGTTCTAGCGAACAATGAGCAGTTCTTC. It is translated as CASSRVLANNEQFF.

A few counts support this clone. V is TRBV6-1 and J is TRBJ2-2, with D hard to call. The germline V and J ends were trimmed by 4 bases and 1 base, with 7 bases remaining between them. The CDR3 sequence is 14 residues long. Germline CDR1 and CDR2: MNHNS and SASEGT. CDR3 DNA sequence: TGTGCCAGCAGTGCCAGGTTGAACACCGGGGAGCTGTTTTTT. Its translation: CASSARLNTGELFF.

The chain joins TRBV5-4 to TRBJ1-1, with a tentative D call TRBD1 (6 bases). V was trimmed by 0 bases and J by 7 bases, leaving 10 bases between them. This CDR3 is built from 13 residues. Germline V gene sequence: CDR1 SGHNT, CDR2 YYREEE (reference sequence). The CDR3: CASSLGTEIEAFF. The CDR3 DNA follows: TGTGCCAGCAGCTTGGGGACAGAGATTGAAGCTTTCTTT.